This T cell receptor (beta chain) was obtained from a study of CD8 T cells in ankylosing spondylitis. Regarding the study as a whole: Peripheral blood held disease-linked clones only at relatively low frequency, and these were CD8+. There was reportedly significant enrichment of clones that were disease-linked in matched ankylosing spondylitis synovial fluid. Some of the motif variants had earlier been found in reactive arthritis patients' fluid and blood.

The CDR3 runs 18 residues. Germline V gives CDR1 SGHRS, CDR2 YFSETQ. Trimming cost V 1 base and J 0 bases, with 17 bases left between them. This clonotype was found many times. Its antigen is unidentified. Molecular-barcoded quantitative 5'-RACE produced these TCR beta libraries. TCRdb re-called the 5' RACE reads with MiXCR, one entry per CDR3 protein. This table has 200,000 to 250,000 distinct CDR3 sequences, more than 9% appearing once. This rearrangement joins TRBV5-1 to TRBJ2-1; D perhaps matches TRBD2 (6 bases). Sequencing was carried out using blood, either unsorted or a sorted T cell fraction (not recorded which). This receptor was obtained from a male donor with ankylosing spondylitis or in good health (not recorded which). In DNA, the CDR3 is TGCGCCAGCAGCTTGAGGGGCCAACGGGAGAGCTCCTACAATGAGCAGTTCTTC. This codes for CASSLRGQRESSYNEQFF.